Listed here is a single T cell receptor beta chain. The sample comes from a study of blood T cell repertoires in COVID-19. Study context: The analysed material was cDNA or gDNA that came from T cells, B-cell-depleted T cells, or PBMCs.

The assay was immunoSEQ multiplex PCR, and TCRdb's table has in-frame clones only and misses some. This table holds 100,000 or so clones, roughly 92% found once. There are 12 residues in the CDR3. The V and J ends lost 8 bases and 5 bases respectively, with 10 bases between them. The chain employs TRBV12-3 or TRBV12-4 and TRBJ1-5, with TRBD1 as a possible D gene (6 bases). Input material: peripheral blood. This sequence originates from a man aged 70-80 years with acute or convalescent COVID-19. CDR3 protein: CASEGEHQPQHF. CDR3 bases: TGTGCCAGCGAGGGGGAGCATCAGCCCCAGCATTTT.